This passage covers 28 T cell receptor beta chains from one sample sequenced in a study of cytomegalovirus exposure and HLA in healthy donors. The PCR had 60 Vbeta and 13 Jbeta primers. The repertoire was sequenced with immunoSEQ multiplex PCR; TCRdb's copy has only in-frame clones and lacks some. The data hold about 190,000 clones, with roughly four fifths observed a single time. The specimen was PBMCs. These receptors were obtained from a woman under 30 in good health and CMV-seronegative.

The chain combines TRBV14 with TRBJ2-5; TRBD1 agrees at 9 bases. The V and J ends lost 0 bases and 2 bases, in that order; junction bases with no gene match: 13. Germline V gene lookup returns CDR1 SGHDN and CDR2 FVKESK. CDR3 length: 19 amino acids. DNA for the CDR3: TGTGCCAGCAGCCAAGATCCTCTGACAGGGGGAGGTTGGCAAGAGACCCAGTACTTC. Encoded protein: CASSQDPLTGGGWQETQYF.

This clone was seen just once. The chain carries TRBV28 and TRBJ1-5; D call uncertain. The CDR3 runs to 16 residues. Deletions cut 5 bases from V and 2 bases from J, with 16 bases between. Looked up from germline, CDR1 is MDHEN and CDR2 is SYDVKM. The CDR3 nucleotides are TGTGCCAGCAGTCCGATATTATATAGAGGCAATCAGCCCCAGCATTTT. Amino acid sequence: CASSPILYRGNQPQHF.

With regard to this clone: The germline gene is not matched at one end of the junction; a read error may be the cause. V and J are TRBV7-9 and TRBJ1-1, with D perhaps matching TRBD1 (6 bases). The CDR3 loop spans 17 amino acids. Germline-derived CDR1 and CDR2 are SEHNR and FQNEAQ (reference sequence). This CDR3 is CSSSLGQGYGGNTEAFF. CDR3 DNA: TGTTCCAGCAGCTTAGGGCAGGGGTACGGTGGGAACACTGAAGCTTTCTTT.

This chain joins TRBV5-1 and TRBJ2-2, with a tentative D call TRBD1 (6 bases). The CDR3 spans 19 residues. Between the trimmed V and J ends, which lost 4 bases and 0 bases, there was a span of 22 bases. The germline CDR1 and CDR2 sequences are SGHRS and YFSETQ. The CDR3 spells CASSPETGSLYPNTGELFF. The CDR3 DNA sequence: TGCGCCAGCAGCCCGGAGACAGGAAGCCTGTACCCGAACACCGGGGAGCTGTTTTTT.

V gene TRBV5-1 combines with J gene TRBJ1-2; a weak D match, TRBD1 (5 bases). Germline-derived CDR1 and CDR2 are SGHRS and YFSETQ. The CDR3 sequence is 15 residues long. The germline V and J ends were trimmed by 0 bases and 4 bases, with 13 bases remaining between them. The CDR3: CASSLDGGTSYGYTF. The DNA for the CDR3 is TGCGCCAGCAGCTTGGATGGGGGGACCAGCTATGGCTACACCTTC.

This clone was seen only once. One end of the junction varies from germline; a read error may be responsible. The chain uses TRBV19 and TRBJ2-7; possible D gene TRBD1, 5 bases. This CDR3 contains 10 residues. In germline, CDR1 is LNHDA, CDR2 SQIVND (reference sequence). Here the CDR3 reads CASSIQGETF. The CDR3 nucleotides read TGTGCCAGTAGTATTCAAGGGGAAACCTTC.

This chain links TRBV5-3 with TRBJ2-3, with 11 bases fitting TRBD2. TRBV5-3 has ORF status, its function being uncertain. V gave up 1 base and J gave up 8 bases; unmatched junction bases: 6. The CDR3 is 15 residues long. CDR3 DNA sequence: TGTGCCAGAAGCTTGACTAGCGGGAGAGATGGTACGCAGTATTTT. It yields the protein CARSLTSGRDGTQYF.

This chain links TRBV4-2 with TRBJ2-7; 9 positions agree with TRBD1. The CDR3 is 16 residues long. Germline CDR1 is LGHNA and CDR2 is YNFKEQ. V shed 1 base and J 6 bases; nucleotides not matched to a gene: 10. The CDR3 DNA reads as TGTGCCAGCAGCCAAGGGACAGGGGCCTACCCCATCGAGCAGTACTTC. Residues: CASSQGTGAYPIEQYF.

The genes are TRBV6-6 and TRBJ2-7; weak D call: TRBD1 (5 bases). Trimming left V 2 bases short and J 2 bases short, with 10 bases between. CDR1 and CDR2 (germline): MNHNY, SVGAGI (reference sequence). This CDR3 contains 14 residues. This CDR3 reads CASSYRQGTYEQYF. The CDR3 DNA is TGTGCCAGCAGTTACCGGCAGGGTACCTACGAGCAGTACTTC.

The chain recombines TRBV28 with TRBJ1-1; weak D call: TRBD1 (5 bases). Germline CDR1 reads MDHEN; CDR2 reads SYDVKM. The V end lost 5 bases, the J end lost 1 base, and 14 bases lay between the germline ends. The CDR3 spans 15 residues. The CDR3 coding sequence is TGTGCCAGCAGTCCCGCCGTGACAGCGAACACTGAAGCTTTCTTT. This encodes CASSPAVTANTEAFF.

In its sample, this clone was seen a few times. The chain uses TRBV6-1 and TRBJ1-1, with D perhaps TRBD1 (6 bases). V was clipped by 3 bases and J by 5 bases, with 16 bases between them. The CDR3 has 15 amino acids. Germline CDR1 and CDR2: MNHNS and SASEGT. CDR3 in amino acids: CASSEIAGEGTEAFF. The DNA of the CDR3 is TGTGCCAGCAGTGAGATTGCAGGGGAAGGGACTGAAGCTTTCTTT.

V gene TRBV18 combines with J gene TRBJ2-4, with D possibly being TRBD2 (5 bases). The germline V and J ends were trimmed by 0 bases and 1 base, with 10 bases remaining between them. Germline V gene sequence: CDR1 KGHSH, CDR2 LQKENI. The CDR3 length is 16 residues. CDR3 loop: CASSPPSPGAKNIQYF. CDR3 DNA sequence: TGTGCCAGCTCACCACCTAGTCCGGGGGCCAAAAACATTCAGTACTTC. The variable domain in full, completed from reference TRBV18 and TRBJ2-4, reads NAGVMQNPRHLVRRRGQEARLRCSPMKGHSHVYWYRQLPEEGLKFMVYLQKENIIDESGMPKERFSAEFPKEGPSILRIQQVVRGDSAAYFCASSPPSPGAKNIQYFGAGTRLSVL.

CDR3 nucleotide sequence: TGTGCCAGCAGTGGAGGGGATTCAAATTCACCCCTCCACTTT. Amino acids: CASSGGDSNSPLHF. J is TRBJ1-6 and V is TRBV6-5, with D tentatively TRBD1 (5 bases). The ends were cut back, 5 bases at V and 7 bases at J, with 12 bases in the middle. The CDR3 consists of 14 residues. CDR1 MNHEY and CDR2 SVGAGI come from the germline V gene.

The chain is built from TRBV5-4 and TRBJ2-7, with 13 nucleotides matching TRBD2. V dropped 0 bases and J dropped 2; count of bases not matched to a gene: 2. The CDR3 is 16 residues long. CDR1 is SGHNT, CDR2 YYREEE, per germline (reference sequence). CDR3 sequence (DNA): TGTGCCAGCAGCTTGGGGACTAGCGGGAGAGCCTACGAGCAGTACTTC. Its translation: CASSLGTSGRAYEQYF.

This clone has just a few counts. The chain recombines TRBV14 with TRBJ2-7; D is possibly TRBD2 (5 bases). The germline V and J ends were trimmed by 4 bases and 2 bases, with 9 bases remaining between them. Germline values: CDR1 SGHDN, CDR2 FVKESK. The CDR3 consists of 13 residues. The DNA of the CDR3 is TGTGCCAGCAGCCTCGGGAATACCTACGAGCAGTACTTC. Translated: CASSLGNTYEQYF.

The chain links TRBV14 to TRBJ2-1, with D tentatively TRBD1 (5 bases). CDR3 length: 17 amino acids. From germline, CDR1 is SGHDN and CDR2 FVKESK. The V gene lost 0 bases and the J gene lost 2 bases, with 14 bases spanning the gap. The DNA of the CDR3 is TGTGCCAGCAGCCAAGATCGTCTGATAGGGGCCTACAATGAGCAGTTCTTC. This encodes CASSQDRLIGAYNEQFF.

This clone has a handful of counts. The V call is TRBV5-6, the J call TRBJ1-1; a possible D gene is TRBD1 (6 bases). Germline V gene sequence: CDR1 SGHDT, CDR2 YYEEEE. Trimming removed 0 bases at V and 5 bases at J, with 8 bases between. CDR3 length equals 13 residues. CDR3 bases: TGTGCCAGCAGCTTGGCAGGGGCGACTGAAGCTTTCTTT. It encodes CASSLAGATEAFF.

This sequence joins TRBV5-1 and TRBJ2-5, with TRBD1 matching 11 bases. TRBJ2-7 matches the DNA end more closely, so the J call is doubtful. The CDR3 runs 13 residues. Germline lookup yields CDR1 SGHRS and CDR2 YFSETQ. CDR3 in amino acids: CASSLGTGGEQYF. The CDR3 DNA is TGCGCCAGCAGCTTAGGGACAGGGGGCGAGCAGTACTTC.

This chain connects TRBV28 to TRBJ1-3; D is perhaps TRBD1 (6 bases). Trimming removed 5 bases from V and 3 bases from J, with 17 bases in between. Germline V gene sequence: CDR1 MDHEN, CDR2 SYDVKM. There are 16 residues in the CDR3. CDR3 sequence reads: CASSATTHRVGNTIYF. CDR3 nucleotide sequence: TGTGCCAGCAGTGCCACTACCCACAGGGTTGGAAACACCATATATTTT.

The chain couples TRBV25-1 to TRBJ2-7, with 7 bases lining up with TRBD1. V lost 4 bases to trimming and J lost 2 bases; unmatched junction nucleotides: 5. CDR3 length: 14 residues. The V gene's germline CDR1 is MGHDK and CDR2 SYGVNS. This CDR3 is CASSAHQGAYEQYF. In DNA, the CDR3 is TGTGCCAGCAGTGCACACCAGGGGGCCTACGAGCAGTACTTC.

This clone came up a few times. V gene TRBV19 combines with J gene TRBJ2-1; 10 nucleotides align to TRBD2. Germline assignment: CDR1 LNHDA and CDR2 SQIVND (reference sequence). This CDR3 is built from 17 residues. V gave up 4 bases and J gave up 4 bases; unmatched junction bases: 10. The CDR3 nucleotides are TGTGCCAGTAGTAGTATGCGAGAACTAGCGGGGTACAATGAGCAGTTCTTC. Encoded protein: CASSSMRELAGYNEQFF.

About this clone: A junction end diverges from the germline sequence, so it may reflect a read error. The chain carries TRBV7-9 and TRBJ2-2, with a weak D call TRBD1 (5 bases). Germline V gives CDR1 SEHNR, CDR2 FQNEAQ (reference sequence). CDR3 size: 15 residues. CDR3 nucleotides: TGTTCCAGCAGCTCCTCGTTAGGGGTCATCGGGGAGCTGTTTTTT. This translates into CSSSSSLGVIGELFF.

This chain uses TRBV19 with TRBJ2-7; TRBD1 agrees at 9 bases. Germline CDR1 reads LNHDA; CDR2 reads SQIVND (reference sequence). CDR3 size: 15 residues. J gave up 5 bases and V 5 bases, and 10 bases lay outside the gene matches. The DNA of the CDR3 is TGTGCCAGTAGTCCCCTAGGGACAGGGATCCACGAGCAGTACTTC. It is translated as CASSPLGTGIHEQYF.

The chain recombines TRBV7-2 with TRBJ2-1, with 12 bases lining up with TRBD2. Germline trimming cut 4 bases from V and 7 bases from J; bases unmatched to any gene: 11. Looked up from germline, CDR1 is SGHTA and CDR2 is FQGNSA. This CDR3 spans 17 amino acids. CDR3 loop: CASSSGLAGGGGNEQFF. In DNA, the CDR3 is TGTGCCAGCAGCTCGGGGCTAGCGGGGGGGGGAGGGAATGAGCAGTTCTTC.

The V gene is TRBV2, the J gene TRBJ2-1, with TRBD1 matching over 8 bases. Germline V lookup: CDR1 SNHLY, CDR2 FYNNEI. There are 13 residues in the CDR3. Trimming cost V 6 bases and J 10 bases; bases outside gene matches: 8. DNA for the CDR3: TGTGCCAGCAGCATCTCAAGGACAGGGGAGCAGTTCTTC. It is translated as CASSISRTGEQFF. Full variable domain (outside the CDR3, taken from reference TRBV2 and TRBJ2-1): EPEVTQTPSHQVTQMGQEVILRCVPISNHLYFYWYRQILGQKVEFLVSFYNNEISEKSEIFDDQFSVERPDGSNFTLKIRSTKLEDSAMYFCASSISRTGEQFFGPGTRLTVL.

The chain joins TRBV2 to TRBJ1-1; no firm D call. V lost 4 bases and J 1 base, leaving 19 bases between the germline ends. CDR1 is SNHLY, CDR2 FYNNEI, per germline. This CDR3 has 17 residues. The CDR3 nucleotides are TGTGCCAGCAGTGTGCGGGCGTCCGTGCGAAGGAACACTGAAGCTTTCTTT. The encoded protein is CASSVRASVRRNTEAFF.

This clone has more than one count but fewer than ten. V usage is TRBV5-6 and J usage is TRBJ2-7; TRBD2 agrees at 13 bases. CDR1 is SGHDT, CDR2 YYEEEE, per germline. The CDR3 has 16 amino acids. J was trimmed by 6 bases and V by 0 bases; bases with no gene match: 6. The CDR3 here is CASSLGLTSGGAEQYF. CDR3 coding DNA: TGTGCCAGCAGCTTGGGGCTAACTAGCGGGGGGGCCGAGCAGTACTTC.

The J gene is TRBJ2-7, the V gene TRBV5-6; weak D call: TRBD2 (5 bases). V was pared by 4 bases and J by 4 bases, with 15 bases between. CDR3 size: 14 residues. Germline lookup yields CDR1 SGHDT and CDR2 YYEEEE. CDR3 region: CASSPGVGGYEQYF. The CDR3 DNA is TGTGCCAGCAGCCCCGGGGTTGGTGGATACGAGCAGTACTTC.